These 7 T cell receptor beta chains originate from one sample sequenced in a study of cytomegalovirus exposure and HLA in healthy donors. With 60 Vbeta and 13 Jbeta primers, the PCR was carried out. TCRdb keeps only in-frame clones here, not all; method: immunoSEQ multiplex PCR. The sample has about 140,000 clones; roughly 8.8% are singletons. What was sequenced was PBMCs. These receptor sequences come from a woman in her thirties or forties in good health and CMV-seropositive.

This clone was seen more than once but under ten times. The chain links TRBV19 to TRBJ1-5; no reliable D call. V was trimmed by 1 base and J by 5 bases, leaving 18 bases between them. This CDR3 is built from 17 residues. CDR1 LNHDA and CDR2 SQIVND come from the germline V gene (reference sequence). In nucleotides, the CDR3 is TGTGCCAGTAGTATAGTGGCGACGGGTTACGACCATCAGCCCCAGCATTTT. As protein: CASSIVATGYDHQPQHF.

Only a few counts were recorded for this clone. The V call is TRBV7-2, the J call TRBJ2-5; a possible D gene is TRBD2 (7 bases). V shed 7 bases and J shed 4 bases, with 19 bases lying between them. Germline lookup yields CDR1 SGHTA and CDR2 FQGNSA. This CDR3 comprises 15 residues. CDR3 coding DNA: TGTGCCAGCACCTCAGTCCTCGCGGGGGCAGAGACCCAGTACTTC. Its translation: CASTSVLAGAETQYF.

This rearrangement joins TRBV29-1 to TRBJ1-3, with a possible D match to TRBD1 (6 bases). The V and J ends lost 2 bases and 1 base respectively, with 6 bases between them. This CDR3 comprises 13 residues. Germline CDR1 reads SQVTM; CDR2 reads ANQGSEA. CDR3 DNA: TGCAGCGTTGAAACAGGGTCTGGAAACACCATATATTTT. Protein: CSVETGSGNTIYF.

This chain links TRBV7-2 with TRBJ1-1; the D gene is possibly TRBD1 (5 bases). CDR1 is SGHTA and CDR2 is FQGNSA in the germline V gene. The CDR3 loop spans 14 amino acids. V shed 3 bases and J shed 1 base, with 9 bases lying between them. This CDR3 is CASSLDTRNTEAFF. CDR3 coding DNA: TGTGCCAGCAGCTTGGACACGAGGAACACTGAAGCTTTCTTT.

This clone was counted a few times. This chain connects TRBV18 to TRBJ2-3; D is possibly TRBD1 (5 bases). The CDR3 covers 15 residues. Germline V gene lookup returns CDR1 KGHSH and CDR2 LQKENI. V lost 3 bases to trimming and J lost 4 bases, with 14 bases between them. CDR3 coding DNA: TGTGCCAGCTCACCCCCTTTGGTCAGGGCAGATACGCAGTATTTT. This gives the protein CASSPPLVRADTQYF.

This clone was seen only a few times. The V gene is TRBV2, the J gene TRBJ1-1, with D unclear. The CDR3 loop spans 14 amino acids. The germline gives CDR1 SNHLY, CDR2 FYNNEI. V was pared by 5 bases and J by 1 base, with 11 bases between. The CDR3 DNA reads TGTGCCAGCAGTCGAGACTCTGGGAACACTGAAGCTTTCTTT. This codes for CASSRDSGNTEAFF.

V usage is TRBV4-1 and J usage is TRBJ2-3, with 11 bases that match TRBD1. The CDR3 is 17 amino acids. Germline CDR1 is MGHRA and CDR2 is YSYEKL. V trimming: 4 bases; J trimming: 0 bases; junction bases outside the gene matches: 6. The DNA of the CDR3 is TGCGCCAGCAGCCGGACAGGGGGCGGTACAAGCACAGATACGCAGTATTTT. This gives the protein CASSRTGGGTSTDTQYF.